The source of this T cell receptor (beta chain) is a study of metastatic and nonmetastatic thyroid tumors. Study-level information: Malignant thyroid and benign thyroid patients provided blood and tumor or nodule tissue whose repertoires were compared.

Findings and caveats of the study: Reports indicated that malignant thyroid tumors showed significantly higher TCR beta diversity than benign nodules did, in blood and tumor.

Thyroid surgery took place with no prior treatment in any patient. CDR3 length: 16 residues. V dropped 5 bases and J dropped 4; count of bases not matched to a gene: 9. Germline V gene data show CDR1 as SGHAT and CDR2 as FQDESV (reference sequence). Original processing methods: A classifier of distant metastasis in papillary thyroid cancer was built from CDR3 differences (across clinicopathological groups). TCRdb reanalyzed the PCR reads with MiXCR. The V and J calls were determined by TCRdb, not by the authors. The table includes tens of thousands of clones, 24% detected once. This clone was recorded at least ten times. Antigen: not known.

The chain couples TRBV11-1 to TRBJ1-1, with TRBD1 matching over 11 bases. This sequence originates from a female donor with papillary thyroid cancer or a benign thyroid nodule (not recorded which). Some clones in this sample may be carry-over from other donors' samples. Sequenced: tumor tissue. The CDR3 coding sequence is TGTGCCAGCAGCCCTGGACAGGGGGCGGGGGGCACTGAAGCTTTCTTT. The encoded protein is CASSPGQGAGGTEAFF. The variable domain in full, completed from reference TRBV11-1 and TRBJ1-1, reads EAEVAQSPRYKITEKSQAVAFWCDPISGHATLYWYRQILGQGPELLVQFQDESVVDDSQLPKDRFSAERLKGVDSTLKIQPAELGDSAMYLCASSPGQGAGGTEAFFGQGTRLTVV.